These 6 T cell receptor beta chains were all obtained from the same sample, sequenced in a study of blood T cell repertoires in COVID-19. Using immunoSEQ multiplex PCR, the repertoire was profiled, and TCRdb retains in-frame clones only, with some absent. The sample holds fewer than 400,000 clones; roughly 90% are singletons and the top ten take 3.9%. Material: PBMCs or T cells enriched from blood (not recorded which). These receptors originate from a woman aged 25 to 39 who had been exposed to COVID-19.

The chain has TRBV6-1 and TRBJ2-3, with TRBD1 matching over 8 bases. Germline V gene lookup returns CDR1 MNHNS and CDR2 SASEGT. V shed 0 bases, J shed 3 bases, and the junction held 5 bases outside the gene matches. This CDR3 has 16 amino acids. CDR3 bases: TGTGCCAGCAGTGAAGCCGCCAGGGGGCGGACAGATACGCAGTATTTT. This gives the protein CASSEAARGRTDTQYF.

CDR3 sequence: CASSLYPGANYGYTF. CDR3 DNA sequence: TGTGCCAGCAGTTTATATCCAGGGGCTAACTATGGCTACACCTTC. The chain employs TRBV28 and TRBJ1-2; possible D gene TRBD1, 6 bases. Germline V CDR1 and CDR2: MDHEN, SYDVKM. Trimming removed 1 base from V and 0 bases from J, with 9 bases in between. The CDR3 covers 15 residues.

The chain has TRBV4-3 and TRBJ2-7; no clear D. Trimming cost V 0 bases and J 3 bases, with 9 bases left between them. In germline, CDR1 is LGHNA, CDR2 YSLEER. This CDR3 is built from 14 residues. This chain's CDR3 is CASSQDQGGYEQYF. CDR3 DNA sequence: TGCGCCAGCAGCCAAGATCAAGGCGGCTACGAGCAGTACTTC.

The CDR3 reads CSVVEQGFLETQYF. The CDR3 DNA is TGCAGCGTTGTTGAACAGGGATTTTTGGAGACCCAGTACTTC. The gene calls are TRBV29-1 and TRBJ2-5, with D possibly being TRBD1 (6 bases). Germline V lookup: CDR1 SQVTM, CDR2 ANQGSEA. V was clipped by 4 bases and J by 5 bases, with 17 bases between them. The CDR3 consists of 14 residues. The complete variable domain, with remaining parts taken from reference TRBV29-1 and TRBJ2-5, reads SAVISQKPSRDICQRGTSLTIQCQVDSQVTMMFWYRQQPGQSLTLIATANQGSEATYESGFVIDKFPISRPNLTFSTLTVSNMSPEDSSIYLCSVVEQGFLETQYFGPGTRLLVL.

V usage is TRBV20-1 and J usage is TRBJ1-2; no reliable D call. This CDR3 contains 11 residues. Trimming took 2 bases from V and 5 from J, leaving 6 bases between them. CDR1 is DFQATT and CDR2 is SNEGSKA in the germline V gene (reference sequence). The CDR3 loop reads CSARPYYGYTF. CDR3 in DNA: TGCAGTGCTAGACCCTATTATGGCTACACCTTC.

This chain uses TRBV4-3 with TRBJ2-1; D might be TRBD2 (7 bases). CDR1 and CDR2 (germline): LGHNA, YSLEER. The CDR3 contains 15 residues. The V end lost 3 bases, the J end lost 1 base, and 10 bases lay between the germline ends. The CDR3 is CASSHGGASYNEQFF. For the CDR3, the DNA is TGCGCCAGCAGCCATGGGGGGGCATCCTACAATGAGCAGTTCTTC.